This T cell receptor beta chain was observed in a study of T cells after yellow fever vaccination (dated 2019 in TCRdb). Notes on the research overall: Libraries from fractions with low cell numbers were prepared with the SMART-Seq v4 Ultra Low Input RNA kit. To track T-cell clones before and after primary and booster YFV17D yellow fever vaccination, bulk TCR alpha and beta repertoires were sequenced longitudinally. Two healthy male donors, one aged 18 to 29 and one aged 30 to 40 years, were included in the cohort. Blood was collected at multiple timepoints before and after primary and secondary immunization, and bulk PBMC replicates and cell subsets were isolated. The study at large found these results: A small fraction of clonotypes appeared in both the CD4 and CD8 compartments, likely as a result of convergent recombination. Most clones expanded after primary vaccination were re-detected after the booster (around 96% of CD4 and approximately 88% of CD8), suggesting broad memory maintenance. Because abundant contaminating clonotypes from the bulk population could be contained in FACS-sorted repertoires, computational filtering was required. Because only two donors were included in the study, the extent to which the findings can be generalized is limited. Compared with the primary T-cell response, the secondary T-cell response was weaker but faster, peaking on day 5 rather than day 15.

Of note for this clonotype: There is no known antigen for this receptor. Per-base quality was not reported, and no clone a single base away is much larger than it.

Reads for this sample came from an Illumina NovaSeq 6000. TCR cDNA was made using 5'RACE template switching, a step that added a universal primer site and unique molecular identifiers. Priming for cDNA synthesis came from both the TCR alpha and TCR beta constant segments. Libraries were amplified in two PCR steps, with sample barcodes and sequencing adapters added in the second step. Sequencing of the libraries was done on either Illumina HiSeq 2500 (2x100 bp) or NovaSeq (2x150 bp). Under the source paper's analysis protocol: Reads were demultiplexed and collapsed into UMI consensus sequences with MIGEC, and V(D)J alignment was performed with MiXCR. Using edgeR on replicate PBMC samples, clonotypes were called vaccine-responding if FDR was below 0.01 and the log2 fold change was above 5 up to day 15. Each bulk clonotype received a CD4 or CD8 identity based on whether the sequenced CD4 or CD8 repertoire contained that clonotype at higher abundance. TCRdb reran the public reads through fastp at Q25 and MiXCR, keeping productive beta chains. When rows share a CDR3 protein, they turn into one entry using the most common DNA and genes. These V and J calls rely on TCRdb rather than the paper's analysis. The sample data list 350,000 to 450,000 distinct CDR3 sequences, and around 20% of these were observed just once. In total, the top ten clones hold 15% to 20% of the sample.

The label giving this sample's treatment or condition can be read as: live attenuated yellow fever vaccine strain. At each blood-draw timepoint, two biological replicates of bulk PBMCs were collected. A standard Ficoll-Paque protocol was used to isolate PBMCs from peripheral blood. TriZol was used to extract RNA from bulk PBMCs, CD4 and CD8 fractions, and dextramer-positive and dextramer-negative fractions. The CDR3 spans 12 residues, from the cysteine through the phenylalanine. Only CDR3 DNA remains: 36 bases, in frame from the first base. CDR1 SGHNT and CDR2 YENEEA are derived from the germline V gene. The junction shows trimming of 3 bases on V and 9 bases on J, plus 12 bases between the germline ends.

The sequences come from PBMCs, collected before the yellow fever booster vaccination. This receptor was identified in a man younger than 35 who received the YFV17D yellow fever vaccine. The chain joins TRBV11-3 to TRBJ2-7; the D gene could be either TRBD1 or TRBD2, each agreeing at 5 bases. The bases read TGTGCCAGCAGCTTGGGACGGGTGGTGCAGTACTTC. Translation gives CASSLGRVVQYF.